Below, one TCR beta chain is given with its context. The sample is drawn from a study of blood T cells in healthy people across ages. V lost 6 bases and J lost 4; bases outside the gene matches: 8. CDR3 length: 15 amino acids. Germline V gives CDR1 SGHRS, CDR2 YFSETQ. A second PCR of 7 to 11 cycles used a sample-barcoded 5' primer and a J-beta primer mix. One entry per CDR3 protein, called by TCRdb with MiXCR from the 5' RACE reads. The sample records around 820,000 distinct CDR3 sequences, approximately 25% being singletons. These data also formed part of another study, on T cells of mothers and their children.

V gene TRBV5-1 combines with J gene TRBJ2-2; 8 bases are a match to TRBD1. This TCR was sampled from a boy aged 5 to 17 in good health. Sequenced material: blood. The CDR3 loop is CASTPQGGSTGELFF. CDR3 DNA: TGCGCCAGCACCCCACAGGGGGGTAGCACCGGGGAGCTGTTTTTT.